A single sample is the source of the 21 T cell receptor beta chains below, sequenced in a study of blood T cell repertoires in COVID-19. The repertoire was sequenced with immunoSEQ multiplex PCR; TCRdb's copy has only in-frame clones and lacks some. The sample includes around 290,000 clones, roughly 90% seen only once; the top ten take 1.1%. Sequenced: PBMCs or T cells enriched from blood (not recorded which). These receptors were collected from a woman aged 30 to 39 who had recovered from COVID-19.

This clone has more than one count but fewer than ten. Here the CDR3 reads CASSQTGEEYF. CDR3 DNA: TGTGCCAGCAGTCAGACAGGGGAGGAGTACTTC. The chain uses TRBV6-2 or TRBV6-3 and TRBJ2-7; 8 bases line up with TRBD1. The germline CDR1 and CDR2 sequences are MNHEY and SVGEGT. The CDR3 contains 11 residues. The J segment lost 11 bases and the V segment lost 5 bases, leaving 5 bases of the junction unmatched.

This chain connects TRBV19 to TRBJ1-5; TRBD1 matches at 7 bases. The CDR3 has 13 amino acids. Germline V gene sequence: CDR1 LNHDA, CDR2 SQIVND (reference sequence). After removal of 8 bases from V and 5 bases from J, the junction contained 6 bases not matched to a gene. The CDR3 DNA reads TGTGCCAGTCGACAGGGACTCGATCAGCCCCAGCATTTT. It is translated as CASRQGLDQPQHF. The full variable domain, rest sourced from reference TRBV19 and TRBJ1-5, is DGGITQSPKYLFRKEGQNVTLSCEQNLNHDAMYWYRQDPGQGLRLIYYSQIVNDFQKGDIAEGYSVSREKKESFPLTVTSAQKNPTAFYLCASRQGLDQPQHFGDGTRLSIL.

The chain is built from TRBV13 and TRBJ2-5; D is unresolved. The V end lost 5 bases, the J end lost 1 base, and 11 bases lay between the germline ends. Germline CDR1 is PRHDT and CDR2 is FYEKMQ (reference sequence). The CDR3 consists of 14 residues. CDR3 DNA: TGTGCCAGCAGCCAGCAGAGCGTCCAAGAGACCCAGTACTTC. Its translation: CASSQQSVQETQYF.

The CDR3 sequence: CASRPKLGAGGYEQYF. Written as DNA, the CDR3 is TGCGCCAGCAGGCCTAAATTAGGAGCGGGAGGCTACGAGCAGTACTTC. The chain couples TRBV4-1 to TRBJ2-7; 9 bases are a match to TRBD2. V lost 6 bases, J lost 3 bases, and 12 bases stayed unmatched. CDR1 and CDR2 (germline): MGHRA, YSYEKL. This CDR3 spans 16 amino acids.

The chain couples TRBV28 to TRBJ2-1, with 8 bases identical to TRBD2. After removal of 9 bases from V and 4 bases from J, the junction contained 8 bases not matched to a gene. This CDR3 comprises 14 residues. Germline lookup yields CDR1 MDHEN and CDR2 SYDVKM. CDR3 in amino acids: CASLSGSMYNEQFF. Written as DNA, the CDR3 is TGTGCCAGTCTCAGCGGGAGTATGTACAATGAGCAGTTCTTC.

The chain recombines TRBV11-3 with TRBJ2-2; D may be TRBD1 (6 bases). This CDR3 region has 13 residues. Germline CDR1 is SGHNT and CDR2 is YENEEA. The V end was cut by 4 bases, the J end by 6 bases, with 9 bases between. In DNA form, the CDR3 reads TGTGCCAGCAGCTCGAGGGGGTCCGGGGAGCTGTTTTTT. Translation gives CASSSRGSGELFF.

V is TRBV21-1 and J is TRBJ1-4; the D call TRBD1 from the table was never checked on the DNA. TRBV21-1 constitutes a pseudogene. CDR3 length: 17 amino acids. The DNA for the CDR3 is TGTGCCAGCAGCAAGGGACAGCTAAGGGTTACTAATGAAAAACTGTTTTTT. This translates into CASSKGQLRVTNEKLFF.

This chain joins TRBV5-6 and TRBJ2-7; no clear D. In germline, CDR1 is SGHDT, CDR2 YYEEEE. CDR3 size: 13 residues. Trimming took 5 bases from V and 3 from J, leaving 12 bases between them. CDR3: CASSAFSGYEQYF. The CDR3 nucleotides are TGTGCCAGCAGTGCGTTCTCGGGCTACGAGCAGTACTTC.

This CDR3 reads CASSLSDRDYNEQFF. CDR3 in DNA: TGTGCCAGCAGTTTATCGGACAGGGACTACAATGAGCAGTTCTTC. The chain joins TRBV28 to TRBJ2-1; 8 bases map to TRBD1. Germline values: CDR1 MDHEN, CDR2 SYDVKM. The junction had 2 bases not matched to a gene; V was cut back by 1 base and J by 3 bases. The CDR3 loop spans 15 amino acids.

The genes are TRBV7-2 and TRBJ1-4, with D maybe TRBD1 (6 bases). The germline V gene has CDR1 SGHTA and CDR2 FQGNSA. V shed 0 bases and J shed 3 bases, with 8 bases lying between them. This CDR3 contains 15 residues. CDR3 in amino acids: CASSLAQGPNEKLFF. The CDR3, as DNA: TGTGCCAGCAGCTTAGCGCAGGGGCCTAATGAAAAACTGTTTTTT.

The rearrangement joins TRBV28 to TRBJ1-2; D perhaps matches TRBD1 (6 bases). Germline V gene lookup returns CDR1 MDHEN and CDR2 SYDVKM. Trimming took off 2 bases at V and 8 bases at J, with 15 bases between the two ends. This CDR3 has 14 residues. The CDR3 nucleotides read TGTGCCAGCAGTTTACTAACAGGGATTCTCGGCTACACCTTC. Residues: CASSLLTGILGYTF.

The chain carries TRBV10-3 and TRBJ2-7; a weak D match, TRBD2 (6 bases). The ends were cut back, 0 bases at V and 2 bases at J, with 8 bases in the middle. Per germline, CDR1 ENHRY and CDR2 SYGVKD. The CDR3 runs to 14 residues. The CDR3 sequence is CAISESGRTYEQYF. CDR3 bases: TGTGCCATCAGTGAGTCAGGGAGGACCTACGAGCAGTACTTC.

The chain joins TRBV5-1 to TRBJ2-7, with 9 bases that match TRBD2. In germline, CDR1 is SGHRS, CDR2 YFSETQ. J was trimmed by 2 bases and V by 0 bases; bases with no gene match: 3. The CDR3 has 15 amino acids. CDR3 sequence reads: CASSLAAGGTYEQYF. The CDR3, as DNA: TGCGCCAGCAGCTTGGCAGCGGGAGGCACCTACGAGCAGTACTTC.

The V call is TRBV28, the J call TRBJ1-1; D perhaps matches TRBD1 (5 bases). V dropped 6 bases and J dropped 4 bases, with 15 bases sitting between them. Germline V gene lookup returns CDR1 MDHEN and CDR2 SYDVKM. This CDR3 spans 14 amino acids. CDR3 sequence: CASSLSAGGTEAFF. The CDR3 region has the DNA TGTGCCAGCAGCCTTTCCGCGGGGGGCACTGAAGCTTTCTTT.

This sequence joins TRBV4-3 and TRBJ1-5; D not resolved. Germline V CDR1 and CDR2: LGHNA, YSLEER. Trimming removed 0 bases from V and 1 base from J, with 10 bases in between. The CDR3 is 16 residues long. The CDR3 DNA sequence: TGCGCCAGCAGCCAAGATCGGCAGGTGAGCAATCAGCCCCAGCATTTT. Translated, it gives CASSQDRQVSNQPQHF.

This chain connects TRBV27 to TRBJ1-5; D call uncertain. The CDR3 has 13 amino acids. Germline CDR1 and CDR2: MNHEY and SMNVEV (reference sequence). V lost 1 base and J 6 bases, leaving 7 bases between the germline ends. The DNA of the CDR3 is TGTGCCAGCAGTTTATATCGCAGTCAGCCCCAGCATTTT. Its protein is CASSLYRSQPQHF.

This chain joins TRBV3-1 (or the pseudogene TRBV3-2) and TRBJ2-1; 8 bases fit TRBD2. V gave up 0 bases and J gave up 0 bases; unmatched junction bases: 7. CDR3 length: 18 amino acids. Germline CDR1 LGHDT, CDR2 YNNKEL (reference sequence). The CDR3 DNA follows: TGTGCCAGCAGCCAAGATGCTAGCGGGTTTAGCTCCTACAATGAGCAGTTCTTC. Its translation is CASSQDASGFSSYNEQFF.

This sequence joins TRBV12-2 and TRBJ1-5; the table's D gene call, TRBD1, was not cross checked with the DNA. TRBV12-2 is annotated as a pseudogene. The CDR3 spans 20 residues. CDR3 sequence reads: CASRLDHRDRSPSSNQPQHF. DNA for the CDR3: TGTGCAAGTCGTCTCGACCACCGGGACAGGAGTCCGTCAAGCAATCAGCCCCAGCATTTT.

V is TRBV6-5 and J is TRBJ2-1; a weak D match, TRBD2 (6 bases). The CDR3 has 15 amino acids. With 7 bases removed from V and 8 bases from J, the gap between germline ends came to 21 bases. Germline CDR1 is MNHEY and CDR2 is SVGAGI. DNA for the CDR3: TGTGCCAGCACCGCTCGAGGCGGGAAATTCGATGAGCAGTTCTTC. It is translated as CASTARGGKFDEQFF.

This rearrangement joins TRBV3-1 (or the pseudogene TRBV3-2) to TRBJ2-5; D unclear. V shed 1 base and J shed 5 bases, with 5 bases lying between them. CDR1 and CDR2 (germline): LGHDT, YNNKEL (reference sequence). This CDR3 is built from 12 residues. CDR3 loop: CASSQVRETQYF. Written as DNA, the CDR3 is TGTGCCAGCAGCCAAGTCCGGGAGACCCAGTACTTC.

The rearrangement links TRBV19 to TRBJ1-5; possibly TRBD1 for D (6 bases). V shed 7 bases and J shed 0 bases, with 13 bases lying between them. Germline CDR1 is LNHDA and CDR2 is SQIVND (reference sequence). This CDR3 spans 15 amino acids. The CDR3 here is CASTLTGDSNQPQHF. The CDR3 DNA sequence: TGTGCCAGTACCCTGACAGGCGATAGCAATCAGCCCCAGCATTTT.